This TCR beta chain is drawn from a study of shared clonotypes between healthy human individuals. At the deep level, the assay was run. Clones were read by immunoSEQ multiplex PCR, and TCRdb kept only the in-frame ones, dropping some. The profile shows fewer than 1.4 million clones, around 82% of them singletons. This CDR3 has 14 residues. CDR1 and CDR2 from the germline V gene are SGHDN and FVKESK. The V end lost 5 bases, the J end lost 5 bases, and 15 bases lay between the germline ends. This clone was found a few times. The antigen is unknown. All the donors were Caucasian adults who lived in Nashville, Tennessee. Study results and limitations: Estimated richness values were generally larger in naive subsets than in memory subsets.

The chain uses TRBV14 and TRBJ2-5; perhaps TRBD2 as D (5 bases). The clonotype was recovered from a man between 18 and 29 years old in good health. Some clones in this sample may be carry-over from other donors' samples. Sequencing used memory CD4+ T cells from PBMCs. Subset given: CD45RA-negative fraction. CDR3 region: CASSYAQAEETQYF. The DNA for the CDR3 is TGTGCCAGCAGCTACGCCCAAGCGGAGGAGACCCAGTACTTC.